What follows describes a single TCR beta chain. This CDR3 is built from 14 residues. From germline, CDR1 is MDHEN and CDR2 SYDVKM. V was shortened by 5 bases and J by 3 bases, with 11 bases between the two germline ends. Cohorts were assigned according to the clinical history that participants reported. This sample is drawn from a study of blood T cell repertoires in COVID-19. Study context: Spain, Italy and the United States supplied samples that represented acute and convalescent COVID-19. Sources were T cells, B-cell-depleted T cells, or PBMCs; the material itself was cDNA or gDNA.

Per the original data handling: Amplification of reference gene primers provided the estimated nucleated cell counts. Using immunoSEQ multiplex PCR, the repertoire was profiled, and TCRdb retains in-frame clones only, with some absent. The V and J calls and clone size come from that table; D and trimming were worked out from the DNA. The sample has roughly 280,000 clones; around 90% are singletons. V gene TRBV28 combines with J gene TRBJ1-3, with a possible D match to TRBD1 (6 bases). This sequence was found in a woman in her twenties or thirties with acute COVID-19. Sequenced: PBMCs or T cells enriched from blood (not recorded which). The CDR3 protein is CASSPDRSGNTIYF. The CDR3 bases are TGTGCCAGCAGTCCGGACAGAAGTGGAAACACCATATATTTT.